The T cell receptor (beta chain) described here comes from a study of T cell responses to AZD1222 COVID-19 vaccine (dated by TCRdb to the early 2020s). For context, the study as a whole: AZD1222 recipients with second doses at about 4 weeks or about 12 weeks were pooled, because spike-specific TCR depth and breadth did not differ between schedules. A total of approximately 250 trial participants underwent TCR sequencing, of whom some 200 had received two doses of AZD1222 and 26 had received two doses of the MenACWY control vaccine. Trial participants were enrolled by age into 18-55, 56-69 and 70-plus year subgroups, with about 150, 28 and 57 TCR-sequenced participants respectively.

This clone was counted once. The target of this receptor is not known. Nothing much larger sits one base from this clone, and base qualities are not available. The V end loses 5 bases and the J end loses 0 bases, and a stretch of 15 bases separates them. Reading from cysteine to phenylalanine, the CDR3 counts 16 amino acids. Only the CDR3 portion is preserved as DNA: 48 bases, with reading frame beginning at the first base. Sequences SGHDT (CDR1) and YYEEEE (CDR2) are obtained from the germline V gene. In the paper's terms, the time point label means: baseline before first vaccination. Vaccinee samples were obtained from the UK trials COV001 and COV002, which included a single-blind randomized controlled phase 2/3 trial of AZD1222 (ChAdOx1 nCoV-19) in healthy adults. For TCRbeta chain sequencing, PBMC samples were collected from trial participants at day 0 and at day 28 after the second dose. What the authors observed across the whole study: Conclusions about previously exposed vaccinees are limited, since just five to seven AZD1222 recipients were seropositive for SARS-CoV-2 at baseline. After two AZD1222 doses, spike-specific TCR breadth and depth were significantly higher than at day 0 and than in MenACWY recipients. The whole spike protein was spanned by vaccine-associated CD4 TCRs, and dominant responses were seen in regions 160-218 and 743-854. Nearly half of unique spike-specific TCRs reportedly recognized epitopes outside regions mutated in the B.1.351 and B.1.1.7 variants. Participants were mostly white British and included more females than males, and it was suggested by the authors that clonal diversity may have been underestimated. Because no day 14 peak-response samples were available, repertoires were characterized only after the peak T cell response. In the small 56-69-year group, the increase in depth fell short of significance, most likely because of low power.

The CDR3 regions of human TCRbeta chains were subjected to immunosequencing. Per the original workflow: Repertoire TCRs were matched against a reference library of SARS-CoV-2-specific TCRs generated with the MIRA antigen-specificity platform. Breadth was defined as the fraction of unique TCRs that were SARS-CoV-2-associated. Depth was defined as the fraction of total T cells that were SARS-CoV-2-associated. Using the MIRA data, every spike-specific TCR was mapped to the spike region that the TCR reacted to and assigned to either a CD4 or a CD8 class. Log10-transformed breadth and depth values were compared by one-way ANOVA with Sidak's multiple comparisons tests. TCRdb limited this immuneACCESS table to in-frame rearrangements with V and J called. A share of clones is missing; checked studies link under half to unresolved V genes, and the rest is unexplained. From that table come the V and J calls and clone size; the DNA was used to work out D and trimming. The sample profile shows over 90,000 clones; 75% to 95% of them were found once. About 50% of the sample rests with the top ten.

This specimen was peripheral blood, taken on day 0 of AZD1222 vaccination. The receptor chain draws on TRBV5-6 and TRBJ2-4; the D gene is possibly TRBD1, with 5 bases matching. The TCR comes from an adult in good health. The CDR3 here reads CASSYSSGLAKNIQYF. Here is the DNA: TGTGCCAGCAGTTATTCCTCAGGGCTAGCCAAAAACATTCAGTACTTC.